Sequencing of this T cell receptor (beta chain) was carried out in a study of blood T cell repertoires in COVID-19. CDR3 length equals 14 residues. Germline assignment: CDR1 MNHNY and CDR2 SVGAGI (reference sequence). Trimming cost V 5 bases and J 2 bases, with 12 bases left between them. The authors' processing: Counts of nucleated cells, estimated from reference gene primer amplification, were obtained. Sequencing was performed with immunoSEQ multiplex PCR; in TCRdb, only in-frame clones are kept and a portion is missing. The V and J calls and clone size come from that table; D and trimming were worked out from the DNA. The sample consists of approximately 100,000 clones, 80% to 95% of them appearing once.

Source material: peripheral blood. V gene TRBV6-6 combines with J gene TRBJ2-5; D is perhaps TRBD2 (6 bases). The clonotype originates from a man between 65 and 80 years old with acute or convalescent COVID-19. CDR3 coding DNA: TGTGCCAGCAGTAAAGGGAGCGGGCAAGAGACCCAGTACTTC. Encoded protein: CASSKGSGQETQYF.